This TCR beta chain was captured in a study of shared clonotypes between healthy human individuals. Study details: The donors, two women and a few men, were aged 18 to 49. Per donor, three plates held CD4 naive cells, three held CD4 memory, two held CD8 naive and one held CD8 memory.

The CDR3 contains 13 residues. CDR1 is MNHEY, CDR2 SMNVEV, per germline (reference sequence). The V end lost 0 bases, the J end lost 7 bases, and 7 bases lay between the germline ends. Using immunoSEQ multiplex PCR, the repertoire was profiled, and TCRdb retains in-frame clones only, with some absent. The repertoire has about 1.9 million clones, just over 90% of them found once; the top ten carry around 1.8%. CD8 cells regarded as naive lacked CD45RO, were positively chosen for CCR7, and omitted terminally differentiated effector memory CD45RA+ cells. Study-level findings and limits: It was observed that approximately 5% of naive CD4 clonotypes were shared across several donors.

Points on this clone: Its antigen is not identified.

The TCR was taken from a man younger than 30 in good health. Some clones in this sample may be carry-over from other donors' samples. Source material: naive CD8+ T cells from PBMCs. The chain joins TRBV27 to TRBJ2-1; no firm D call. This chain's CDR3 is CASSLSTRNEQFF. CDR3 bases: TGTGCCAGCAGTTTATCGACCAGGAATGAGCAGTTCTTC.